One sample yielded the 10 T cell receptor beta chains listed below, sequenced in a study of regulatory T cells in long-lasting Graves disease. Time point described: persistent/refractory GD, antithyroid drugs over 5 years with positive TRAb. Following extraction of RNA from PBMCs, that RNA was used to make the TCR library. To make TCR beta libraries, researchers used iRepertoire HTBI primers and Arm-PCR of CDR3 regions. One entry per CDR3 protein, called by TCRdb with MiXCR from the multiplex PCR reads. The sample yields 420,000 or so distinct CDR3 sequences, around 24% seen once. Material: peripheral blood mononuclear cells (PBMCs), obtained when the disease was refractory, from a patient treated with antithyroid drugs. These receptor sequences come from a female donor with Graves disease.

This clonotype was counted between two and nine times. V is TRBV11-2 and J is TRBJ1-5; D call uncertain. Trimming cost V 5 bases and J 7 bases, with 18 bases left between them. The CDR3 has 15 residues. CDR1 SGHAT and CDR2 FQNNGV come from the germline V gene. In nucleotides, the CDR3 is TGTGCCAGCAGCCCAAGATCCACCGGTGGGCAGCCCCAGCATTTT. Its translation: CASSPRSTGGQPQHF.

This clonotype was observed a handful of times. The CDR3: CATSRDLNSNQPQHF. CDR3 bases: TGTGCCACCAGCAGGGACCTTAATAGCAATCAGCCCCAGCATTTT. The chain couples TRBV15 to TRBJ1-5; D unresolved. Trimming left V 3 bases short and J 0 bases short, with 9 bases between. Germline-derived CDR1 and CDR2 are LNHNV and YYDKDF (reference sequence). This CDR3 has 15 amino acids.

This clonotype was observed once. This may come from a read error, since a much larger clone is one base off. Here the CDR3 DNA reads TGTGCCAGCAGTTCGACGAAAAGGGGCGGAGTCGCTGTAGCTTTCTTT. Translated: CASSSTKRGGVAVAFF. The chain combines TRBV6-9 with TRBJ1-1; TRBD1 might be the D (5 bases). The V end was cut by 4 bases, the J end by 10 bases, with 25 bases between. Germline V gives CDR1 MNHGY, CDR2 SVAAGI. The CDR3 is 16 residues long.

The CDR3 nucleotides are TGTGCCAGCAGCCAACAACCCACCGGGGAGCTGTTTTTT. Its translation: CASSQQPTGELFF. This sequence joins TRBV14 and TRBJ2-2; no clear D gene. The CDR3 contains 13 residues. CDR1 SGHDN and CDR2 FVKESK come from the germline V gene. The V and J ends lost 2 bases and 4 bases respectively, with 5 bases between them.

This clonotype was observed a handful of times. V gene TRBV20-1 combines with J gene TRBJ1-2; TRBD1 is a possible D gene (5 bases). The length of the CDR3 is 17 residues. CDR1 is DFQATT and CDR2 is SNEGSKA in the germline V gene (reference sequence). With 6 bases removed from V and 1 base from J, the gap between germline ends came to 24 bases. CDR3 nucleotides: TGCAGTGCCCCACGGGGCAGAGGGTTCGTCGATAACTATGGCTACACCTTC. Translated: CSAPRGRGFVDNYGYTF.

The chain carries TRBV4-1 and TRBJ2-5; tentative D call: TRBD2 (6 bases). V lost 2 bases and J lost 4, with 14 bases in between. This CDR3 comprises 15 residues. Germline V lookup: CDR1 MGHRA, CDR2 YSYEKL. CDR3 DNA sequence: TGCGCCAGCAGCCAATCATGGGGGGTGGGAGAGACCCAGTACTTC. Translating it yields CASSQSWGVGETQYF.

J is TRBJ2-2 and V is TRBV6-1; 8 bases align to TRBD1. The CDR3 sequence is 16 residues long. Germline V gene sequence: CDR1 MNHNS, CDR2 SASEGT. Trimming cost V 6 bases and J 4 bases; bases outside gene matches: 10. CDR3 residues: CASRPTRGQFTGELFF. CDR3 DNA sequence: TGTGCCAGCAGACCAACCAGGGGGCAGTTCACCGGGGAGCTGTTTTTT.

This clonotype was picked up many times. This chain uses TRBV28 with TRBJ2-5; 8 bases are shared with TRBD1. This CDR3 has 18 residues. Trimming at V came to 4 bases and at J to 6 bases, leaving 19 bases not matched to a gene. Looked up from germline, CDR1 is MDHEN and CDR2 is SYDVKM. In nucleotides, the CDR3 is TGTGCCAGCAGTTGGGACAGGCAATTCGAGTGGGCAAGGAAGACCCAGTACTTC. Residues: CASSWDRQFEWARKTQYF.

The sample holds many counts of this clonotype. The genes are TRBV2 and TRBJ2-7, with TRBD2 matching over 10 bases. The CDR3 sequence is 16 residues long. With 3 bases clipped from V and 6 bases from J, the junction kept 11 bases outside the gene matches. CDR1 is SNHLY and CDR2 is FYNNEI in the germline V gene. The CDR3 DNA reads TGTGCCAGCAGTGAGACTAGCGGGTCCATAGGGGGCGAGCAGTACTTC. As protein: CASSETSGSIGGEQYF. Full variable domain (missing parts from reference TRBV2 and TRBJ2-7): EPEVTQTPSHQVTQMGQEVILRCVPISNHLYFYWYRQILGQKVEFLVSFYNNEISEKSEIFDDQFSVERPDGSNFTLKIRSTKLEDSAMYFCASSETSGSIGGEQYFGPGTRLTVT.

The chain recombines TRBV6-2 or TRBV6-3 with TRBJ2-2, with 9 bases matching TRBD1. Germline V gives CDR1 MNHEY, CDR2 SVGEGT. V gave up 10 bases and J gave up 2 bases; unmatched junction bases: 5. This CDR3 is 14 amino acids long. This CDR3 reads CATGTGLNTGELFF. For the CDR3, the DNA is TGTGCCACCGGGACAGGGCTAAACACCGGGGAGCTGTTTTTT.